This passage covers 14 T cell receptor beta chains from one sample sequenced in a study of cytomegalovirus exposure and HLA in healthy donors. PCR was performed using 60 Vbeta and 13 Jbeta primers. The data were produced by immunoSEQ multiplex PCR, yet TCRdb's version contains in-frame clones alone and is incomplete. The sample lists 130,000 to 150,000 clones, 75% to 80% occurring once. Sample: PBMCs. The receptors stem from a young woman in good health and CMV-seropositive.

The chain combines TRBV30 with TRBJ2-3; D is perhaps TRBD2 (6 bases). In germline, CDR1 is GTSNPN, CDR2 SVGIG (reference sequence). The CDR3 spans 15 residues. The V and J ends lost 0 bases and 0 bases respectively, with 10 bases between them. The CDR3 loop is CAWSVGGVSTDTQYF. The CDR3 DNA reads as TGTGCCTGGAGTGTAGGCGGGGTGAGCACAGATACGCAGTATTTT.

There are a few counts of this clone. The gene calls are TRBV7-2 and TRBJ2-5; tentative D call: TRBD2 (6 bases). Trimming took 6 bases from V and 2 from J, leaving 10 bases between them. This CDR3 region has 13 residues. Germline CDR1 is SGHTA and CDR2 is FQGNSA. CDR3 coding DNA: TGTGCCAGCAGGGGGGGTCTTCAAGAGACCCAGTACTTC. As protein: CASRGGLQETQYF.

This rearrangement joins TRBV2 to TRBJ1-1, with 9 bases lining up with TRBD1. This CDR3 spans 16 amino acids. V lost 1 base, J lost 6 bases, and 9 bases stayed unmatched. Germline V gives CDR1 SNHLY, CDR2 FYNNEI. CDR3 residues: CASSEEGQGVGAEAFF. The CDR3 DNA follows: TGTGCCAGCAGTGAAGAGGGACAGGGTGTTGGGGCTGAAGCTTTCTTT.

The chain combines TRBV4-3 with TRBJ1-2; the D is unclear. The CDR3 is 15 amino acids. Germline lookup yields CDR1 LGHNA and CDR2 YSLEER. The germline V and J ends were trimmed by 4 bases and 4 bases, with 16 bases remaining between them. The CDR3 region has the DNA TGCGCCAGCAGCCGCGGGCGGTCGGATTCCTATGGCTACACCTTC. Translating gives CASSRGRSDSYGYTF.

CDR3 in DNA: TGTGCCAGCGCTAGGGACAATTCCTACGAGCAGTACTTC. Encoded protein: CASARDNSYEQYF. The chain is built from TRBV7-8 and TRBJ2-7; weak D call: TRBD1 (6 bases). V was cut by 8 bases and J by 1 base, with 12 bases left in between. The CDR3 contains 13 residues. Germline CDR1 reads SGHVS; CDR2 reads FQNEAQ. The full variable domain, completed using reference TRBV7-8 and TRBJ2-7, is GAGVSQSPRYKVAKRGQDVALRCDPISGHVSLFWYQQALGQGPEFLTYFQNEAQLDKSGLPSDRFFAERPEGSVSTLKIQRTQQEDSAVYLCASARDNSYEQYFGPGTRLTVT.

The chain couples TRBV6-5 to TRBJ2-7; D is unclear. The germline CDR1 and CDR2 sequences are MNHEY and SVGAGI. This CDR3 spans 9 amino acids. Trimming pared 9 bases from V and 4 bases from J, leaving 4 bases between. CDR3 sequence (DNA): TGTGCCAGTCCGTACGAGCAGTACTTC. Its translation is CASPYEQYF.

V gene TRBV7-9 combines with J gene TRBJ2-2, with 14 nucleotides matching TRBD2. This CDR3 comprises 17 residues. V was clipped by 8 bases and J by 2 bases; unmatched bases: 7. CDR1 is SEHNR, CDR2 FQNEAQ, per germline (reference sequence). As DNA, the CDR3 is TGTGCCAGCCGACGGACTAGCGGGGGGACAAACACCGGGGAGCTGTTTTTT. Translated: CASRRTSGGTNTGELFF.

The genes are TRBV10-1 and TRBJ2-3; 11 bases agree with TRBD2. The germline CDR1 and CDR2 sequences are WNHNN and SYGVQD (reference sequence). V was pared by 1 base and J by 0 bases, with 6 bases of the junction left unmatched. The CDR3 runs 18 residues. The CDR3 spells CASSELGTSGGSTDTQYF. Here the CDR3 DNA reads TGCGCCAGCAGTGAGTTAGGAACTAGCGGGGGCAGCACAGATACGCAGTATTTT.

The V call is TRBV2, the J call TRBJ1-3; TRBD1 agrees at 8 bases. Germline values: CDR1 SNHLY, CDR2 FYNNEI. The CDR3 has 15 residues. Trimming cost V 6 bases and J 0 bases; bases outside gene matches: 4. DNA for the CDR3: TGTGCCAGCAGCGGGACAGGCCTCTCTGGAAACACCATATATTTT. This codes for CASSGTGLSGNTIYF. The full variable domain, rest sourced from reference TRBV2 and TRBJ1-3, is EPEVTQTPSHQVTQMGQEVILRCVPISNHLYFYWYRQILGQKVEFLVSFYNNEISEKSEIFDDQFSVERPDGSNFTLKIRSTKLEDSAMYFCASSGTGLSGNTIYFGEGSWLTVV.

The CDR3 is CASSDGDSNQPQHF. The CDR3 DNA follows: TGTGCCAGCAGTGATGGAGATAGCAATCAGCCCCAGCATTTT. The chain employs TRBV6-1 and TRBJ1-5; D unresolved. Trimming pared 3 bases from V and 0 bases from J, leaving 6 bases between. The germline CDR1 and CDR2 sequences are MNHNS and SASEGT. The CDR3 is made up of 14 amino acids.

Points on this clone: A junction end diverges from the germline sequence, so it may reflect a read error. This chain joins TRBV7-9 and TRBJ1-1, with no clear D. The germline CDR1 and CDR2 sequences are SEHNR and FQNEAQ (reference sequence). The CDR3 runs 15 residues. CDR3 DNA: TGTTCCAGCAGCTTTTTGGCTCAGGCAAACACTGAAGCTTTCTTT. Translated, it gives CSSSFLAQANTEAFF. Full variable domain (missing parts from reference TRBV7-9 and TRBJ1-1): DTGVSQNPRHKITKRGQNVTFRCDPISEHNRLYWYRQTLGQGPEFLTYFQNEAQLEKSRLLSDRFSAERPKGSFSTLEIQRTEQGDSAMYLCSSSFLAQANTEAFFGQGTRLTVV.

This rearrangement joins TRBV6-6 to TRBJ1-6; 8 bases line up with TRBD1. CDR3 length: 15 residues. The germline V gene encodes CDR1 MNHNY and CDR2 SVGAGI (reference sequence). The J segment lost 8 bases and the V segment lost 2 bases, leaving 5 bases of the junction unmatched. This CDR3 is CASSYPDRGDSPLHF. For the CDR3, the DNA is TGTGCCAGCAGTTACCCCGACAGGGGAGATTCACCCCTCCACTTT.

In DNA form, the CDR3 reads TGTGCCAGCAGCTTGGTCGATAGCATCGAGCAGTTCTTC. Amino acid sequence: CASSLVDSIEQFF. The V gene is TRBV5-6, the J gene TRBJ2-1; D is uncertain. Trimming stripped 0 bases from V and 10 bases from J, with 11 bases between. The CDR3 has 13 amino acids. CDR1 SGHDT and CDR2 YYEEEE come from the germline V gene.

This clone appeared once. The chain has TRBV27 and TRBJ1-5; 11 bases map to TRBD1. The germline V gene encodes CDR1 MNHEY and CDR2 SMNVEV (reference sequence). J was trimmed by 1 base and V by 3 bases; bases with no gene match: 14. The length of the CDR3 is 20 residues. The CDR3 region is CASSLRGGDRGFLSNQPQHF. CDR3 DNA: TGTGCCAGCAGTTTGAGGGGCGGGGACAGGGGGTTTTTGAGCAATCAGCCCCAGCATTTT.